The 16 T cell receptor beta chains below all came from one sample that was sequenced in a study of blood T cell repertoires in COVID-19. The data were produced by immunoSEQ multiplex PCR, yet TCRdb's version contains in-frame clones alone and is incomplete. This sample has about 40,000 clones; about nine tenths occur once, and the top ten carry about 8.8%. Sequenced: peripheral blood. These receptors all come from a woman of 80 years or more with active COVID-19.

V is TRBV27 and J is TRBJ2-1; 10 nucleotides match TRBD2. The CDR3 loop spans 15 amino acids. V lost 3 bases to trimming and J lost 5 bases; unmatched junction nucleotides: 4. CDR1 is MNHEY and CDR2 is SMNVEV in the germline V gene (reference sequence). The CDR3 region has the DNA TGTGCCAGCAGTTTGGAGCGGGGGGGCGACAATGAGCAGTTCTTC. It encodes CASSLERGGDNEQFF.

This rearrangement joins TRBV3-1 (or the pseudogene TRBV3-2) to TRBJ1-1, with TRBD1 identical over 8 bases. The CDR3 has 15 amino acids. The J segment lost 8 bases and the V segment lost 0 bases, leaving 8 bases of the junction unmatched. In germline, CDR1 is LGHDT, CDR2 YNNKEL (reference sequence). DNA for the CDR3: TGTGCCAGCAGCCAAGAGGACAGGGCTAAGGGAGAAGCTTTCTTT. This translates into CASSQEDRAKGEAFF.

This chain connects TRBV6-5 to TRBJ1-3; D gene uncertain. The CDR3 covers 14 residues. Deletions cut 7 bases from V and 0 bases from J, with 10 bases between. CDR1 is MNHEY, CDR2 SVGAGI, per germline. This chain's CDR3 is CASTRRNSGNTIYF. CDR3 DNA: TGTGCCAGCACGCGCAGGAACTCTGGAAACACCATATATTTT.

In nucleotides, the CDR3 is TGTGCCAGCAGCCGTAGCGGGGGCTCCTACAATGAGCAGTTCTTC. Amino acids: CASSRSGGSYNEQFF. The chain joins TRBV7-9 to TRBJ2-1; 9 positions match TRBD2. CDR3 length equals 15 residues. V was pared by 5 bases and J by 0 bases, with 2 bases of the junction left unmatched. Germline V gives CDR1 SEHNR, CDR2 FQNEAQ (reference sequence).

The chain uses TRBV20-1 and TRBJ2-7; 9 bases are a match to TRBD1. This CDR3 contains 12 residues. Germline CDR1 and CDR2: DFQATT and SNEGSKA (reference sequence). The junction had 6 bases not matched to a gene; V was cut back by 6 bases and J by 6 bases. The CDR3 region has the DNA TGCAGTGCCAGTGGGACAGGGTCCGAGCAGTACTTC. As protein: CSASGTGSEQYF.

The genes are TRBV5-8 and TRBJ2-7; 7 positions match TRBD1. The germline V gene has CDR1 SGHTS and CDR2 YDEGEE. Trimming took 4 bases from V and 6 from J; bases not matched to a gene: 13. The CDR3 has 15 residues. The CDR3 DNA sequence: TGTGCCAGCAGCCAAGGGGGCTCGGTTAGTCGCGAGCAGTACTTC. Encoded protein: CASSQGGSVSREQYF.

V usage is TRBV2 and J usage is TRBJ1-1; 10 bases align to TRBD1. The CDR3 consists of 14 residues. V lost 6 bases and J lost 11; bases outside the gene matches: 12. The V gene's germline CDR1 is SNHLY and CDR2 FYNNEI. This CDR3 is CASSPNRDRGRAFF. CDR3 nucleotides: TGTGCCAGCAGCCCCAACCGGGACAGGGGACGGGCTTTCTTT. Full variable domain (remainder filled in from reference TRBV2 and TRBJ1-1): EPEVTQTPSHQVTQMGQEVILRCVPISNHLYFYWYRQILGQKVEFLVSFYNNEISEKSEIFDDQFSVERPDGSNFTLKIRSTKLEDSAMYFCASSPNRDRGRAFFGQGTRLTVV.

The sample holds a few counts of this clone. The chain joins TRBV11-2 to TRBJ2-3, with unresolved D. This CDR3 is 12 amino acids long. V was clipped by 4 bases and J by 7 bases, with 9 bases between them. Looked up from germline, CDR1 is SGHAT and CDR2 is FQNNGV. The CDR3 sequence is CASSSARNTQYF. Here the CDR3 DNA reads TGTGCCAGCAGCTCGGCGCGGAATACGCAGTATTTT. Variable domain in full (rest from reference TRBV11-2 and TRBJ2-3): EAGVAQSPRYKIIEKRQSVAFWCNPISGHATLYWYQQILGQGPKLLIQFQNNGVVDDSQLPKDRFSAERLKGVDSTLKIQPAKLEDSAVYLCASSSARNTQYFGPGTRLTVL.

The chain's CDR3 is CASSPTSPQGTQYF. The CDR3 bases are TGTGCCAGCAGCCCGACCTCCCCTCAGGGTACGCAGTATTTT. The chain carries TRBV7-6 and TRBJ2-3, with a tentative D call TRBD1 (5 bases). CDR3 length: 14 amino acids. Deletions cut 5 bases from V and 8 bases from J, with 17 bases between. Germline V gene sequence: CDR1 SGHVS, CDR2 FNYEAQ.

The J gene is TRBJ2-3, the V gene TRBV18; perhaps TRBD2 as D (6 bases). Trimming took off 5 bases at V and 5 bases at J, with 17 bases between the two ends. CDR1 and CDR2 (germline): KGHSH, LQKENI. The CDR3 contains 15 residues. The CDR3 loop reads CASSTRGISGDTQYF. In DNA form, the CDR3 reads TGTGCCAGCTCAACCCGGGGGATTAGTGGAGATACGCAGTATTTT.

The rearrangement links TRBV5-1 to TRBJ2-2, with D unresolved. The germline CDR1 and CDR2 sequences are SGHRS and YFSETQ. The CDR3 is 16 amino acids. V was trimmed by 0 bases and J by 0 bases, leaving 9 bases between them. CDR3 coding DNA: TGCGCCAGCAGCTTGGGACAAATCTCGAACACCGGGGAGCTGTTTTTT. It is translated as CASSLGQISNTGELFF.

The rearrangement links TRBV19 to TRBJ1-1; D not resolved. The CDR3 consists of 12 residues. Germline CDR1 LNHDA, CDR2 SQIVND (reference sequence). Trimming pared 2 bases from V and 1 base from J, leaving 2 bases between. The CDR3 spells CASSIRNTEAFF. CDR3 coding DNA: TGTGCCAGTAGTATACGGAACACTGAAGCTTTCTTT.

This chain connects TRBV9 to TRBJ2-2; the match to TRBD2 covers 9 bases. Germline CDR1 SGDLS, CDR2 YYNGEE. This CDR3 has 14 residues. V trimming: 2 bases; J trimming: 6 bases; junction bases outside the gene matches: 2. CDR3 region: CASSVRGGSGELFF. The CDR3 nucleotides read TGTGCCAGCAGCGTGCGGGGGGGATCCGGGGAGCTGTTTTTT. Based on the CDR3 plus reference TRBV9 and TRBJ2-2, the full variable domain is DSGVTQTPKHLITATGQRVTLRCSPRSGDLSVYWYQQSLDQGLQFLIQYYNGEERAKGNILERFSAQQFPDLHSELNLSSLELGDSALYFCASSVRGGSGELFFGEGSRLTVL.

This clone came up a few times. The chain recombines TRBV4-3 with TRBJ1-2; D ambiguous. With 1 base removed from V and 1 base from J, the gap between germline ends came to 7 bases. This CDR3 is 14 amino acids long. Germline V gene lookup returns CDR1 LGHNA and CDR2 YSLEER. The CDR3 DNA reads TGCGCCAGCAGCCAAGGAGGTGGTAACTATGGCTACACCTTC. Its protein is CASSQGGGNYGYTF.

The CDR3 reads CAISESQGSYSPLHF. The CDR3 DNA reads as TGTGCCATCAGTGAGTCCCAGGGATCGTATTCACCCCTCCACTTT. This sequence joins TRBV10-3 and TRBJ1-6; weak D call: TRBD1 (5 bases). This CDR3 is built from 15 residues. The germline V gene encodes CDR1 ENHRY and CDR2 SYGVKD. The V gene lost 0 bases and the J gene lost 8 bases, with 11 bases spanning the gap.

The genes are TRBV19 and TRBJ1-1; no clear D gene. The CDR3 consists of 13 residues. The germline V gene has CDR1 LNHDA and CDR2 SQIVND (reference sequence). Trimming took 3 bases from V and 4 from J, leaving 9 bases between them. In nucleotides, the CDR3 is TGTGCCAGTAGTATTACGGGGAGCACTGAAGCTTTCTTT. It encodes CASSITGSTEAFF.